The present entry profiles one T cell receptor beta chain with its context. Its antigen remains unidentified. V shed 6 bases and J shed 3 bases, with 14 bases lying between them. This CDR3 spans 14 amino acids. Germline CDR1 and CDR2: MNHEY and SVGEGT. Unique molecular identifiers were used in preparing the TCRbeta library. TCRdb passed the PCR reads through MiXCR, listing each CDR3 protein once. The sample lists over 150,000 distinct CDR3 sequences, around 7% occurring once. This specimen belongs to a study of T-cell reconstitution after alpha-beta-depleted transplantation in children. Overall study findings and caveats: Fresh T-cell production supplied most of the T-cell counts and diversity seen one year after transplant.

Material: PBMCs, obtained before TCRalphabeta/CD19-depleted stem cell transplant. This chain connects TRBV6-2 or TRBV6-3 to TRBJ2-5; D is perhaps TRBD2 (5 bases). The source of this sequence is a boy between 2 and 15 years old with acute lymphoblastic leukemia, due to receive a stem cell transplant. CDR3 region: CASSRSAGEETQYF. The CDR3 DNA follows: TGTGCCAGCAGCCGGTCGGCGGGTGAAGAGACCCAGTACTTC.